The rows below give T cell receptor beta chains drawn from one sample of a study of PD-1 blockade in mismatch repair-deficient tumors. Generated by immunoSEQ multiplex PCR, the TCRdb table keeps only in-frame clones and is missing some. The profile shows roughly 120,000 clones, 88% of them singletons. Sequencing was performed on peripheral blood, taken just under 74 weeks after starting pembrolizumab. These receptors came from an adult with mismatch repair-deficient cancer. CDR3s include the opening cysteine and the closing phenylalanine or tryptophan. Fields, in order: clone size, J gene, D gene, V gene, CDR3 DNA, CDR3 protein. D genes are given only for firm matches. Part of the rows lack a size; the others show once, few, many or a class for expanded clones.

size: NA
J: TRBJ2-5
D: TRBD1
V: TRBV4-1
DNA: TGCGCCAGCAGCCGCTGGGCCCTCAGGGGGACACAAGAGACCCAGTACTTC
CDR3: CASSRWALRGTQETQYF

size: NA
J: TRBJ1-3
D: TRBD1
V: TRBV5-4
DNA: TGTGCCAGCAGCGGGGACAGGGCGGCTGGAAACACCATATATTTT
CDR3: CASSGDRAAGNTIYF

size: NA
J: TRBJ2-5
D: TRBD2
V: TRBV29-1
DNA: TGCAGCGTTGCCCAGCGGGAGGGCCGGGGTCGAGAGACCCAGTACTTC
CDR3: CSVAQREGRGRETQYF

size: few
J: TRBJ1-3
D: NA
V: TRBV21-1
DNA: TGTGCCAGCAGCCAAGGGACAGGGAGTATGGCCATATATTTT
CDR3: CASSQGTGSMAIYF

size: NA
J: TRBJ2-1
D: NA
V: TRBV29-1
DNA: TGCAGCGTTGAAGATTTGGACCGCGGGAATGAGCAGTTCTTC
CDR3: CSVEDLDRGNEQFF

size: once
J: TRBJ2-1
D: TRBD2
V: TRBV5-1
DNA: TGCGCCAGCAGCCGGACTAGCGGGGGGTACAATGAGCAGTTCTTC
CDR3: CASSRTSGGYNEQFF

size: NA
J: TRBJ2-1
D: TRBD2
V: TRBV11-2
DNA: TGTGCCAGCAGCCCAACGGGGGGAGGTCTTTACAATGAGCAGTTCTTC
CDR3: CASSPTGGGLYNEQFF

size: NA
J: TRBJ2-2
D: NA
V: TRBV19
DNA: TGTGCCAGTAACCGCGGACCCGGGGAGCTGTTTTTT
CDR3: CASNRGPGELFF

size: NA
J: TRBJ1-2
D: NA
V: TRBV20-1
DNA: TGCAGTGCTCGAGGTACCTATGGCTACACCTTC
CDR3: CSARGTYGYTF

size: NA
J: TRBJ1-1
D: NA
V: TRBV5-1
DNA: TGCGCCAGCAGCTTTCAAACACCGGGGAACACTGAAGCTTTCTTT
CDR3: CASSFQTPGNTEAFF

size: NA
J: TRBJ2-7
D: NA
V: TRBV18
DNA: TGTGCCAGCTCACCGTCCTCCTACGAGCAGTACTTC
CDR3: CASSPSSYEQYF

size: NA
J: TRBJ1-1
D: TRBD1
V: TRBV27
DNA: TGTGCCAGCAGACGAAGGACAGGGAGGGAAGAAGCTTTCTTT
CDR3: CASRRRTGREEAFF

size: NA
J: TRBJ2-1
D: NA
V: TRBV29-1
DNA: TGCAGCGTTGAAAGCGCGAACCACAATGAGCAGTTCTTC
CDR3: CSVESANHNEQFF

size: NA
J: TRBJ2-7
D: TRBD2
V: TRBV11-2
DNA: TGTGCCAGCAGAACCGAGCGGGAGGCTTCCTACGAGCAGTACTTC
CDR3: CASRTEREASYEQYF

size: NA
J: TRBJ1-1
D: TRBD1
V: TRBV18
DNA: TGTGCCAGCTCTCCCGGGACAGGTGCTTTCTTT
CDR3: CASSPGTGAFF

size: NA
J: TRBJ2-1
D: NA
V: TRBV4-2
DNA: TGTGCCAGCAGCCAGATAAGACTAGGAGAGTTGAATGAGCAGTTCTTC
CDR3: CASSQIRLGELNEQFF

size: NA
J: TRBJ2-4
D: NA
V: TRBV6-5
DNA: TGTGCCAGCAGTTACTCAGGGGCCAAAAACATTCAGTACTTC
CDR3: CASSYSGAKNIQYF

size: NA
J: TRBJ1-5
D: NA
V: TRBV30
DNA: TGTGCCTGGAGTTTAACAGGGAGTAATCAGCCCCAGCATTTT
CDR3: CAWSLTGSNQPQHF

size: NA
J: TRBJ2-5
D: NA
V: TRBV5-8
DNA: TGTGCCAGCAGCTTGGTAACGTTAGAGACCCAGTACTTC
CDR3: CASSLVTLETQYF

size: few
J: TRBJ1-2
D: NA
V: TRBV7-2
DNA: TGTGCCAGCAGCTTAGGGGGGAGCTACACCTTC
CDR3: CASSLGGSYTF

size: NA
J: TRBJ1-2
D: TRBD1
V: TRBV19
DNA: TGTGCCAGTAGTAGCGGACAGGAAATCTTTAACTATGGCTACACCTTC
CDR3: CASSSGQEIFNYGYTF

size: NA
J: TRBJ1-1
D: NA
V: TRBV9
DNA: TGTGCCAGCAGCGTACAGGATTCGGGTTACACTGAAGCTTTCTTT
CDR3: CASSVQDSGYTEAFF

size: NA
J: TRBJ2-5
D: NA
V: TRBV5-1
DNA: TGCGCCAGCAGCTTGGGAGCAGGCTGGCAAGAGACCCAGTACTTC
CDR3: CASSLGAGWQETQYF

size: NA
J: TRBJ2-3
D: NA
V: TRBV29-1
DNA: TGCAGCGTTGAAGGGTTTTCCGGCACAGATACGCAGTATTTT
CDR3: CSVEGFSGTDTQYF

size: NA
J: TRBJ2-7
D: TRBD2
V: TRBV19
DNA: TGTGCCAGTAGTACTCAAAGCGGGGTTTTCTACGAGCAGTACTTC
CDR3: CASSTQSGVFYEQYF

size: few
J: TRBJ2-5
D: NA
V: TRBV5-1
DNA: TGCGCCAGCAGCTTGGCCAATGTGGGGCCACAAGAGACCCAGTACTTC
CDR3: CASSLANVGPQETQYF

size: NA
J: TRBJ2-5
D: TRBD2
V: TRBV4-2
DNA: TGTGCCAGCAGCCAACGTCCTAGCGGTGGGGGAGAGACCCAGTACTTC
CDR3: CASSQRPSGGGETQYF

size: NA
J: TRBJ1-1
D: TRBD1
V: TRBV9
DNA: TGTGCCAGCAGCGAGGAACAGGGGCTGATAGGCACTGAAGCTTTCTTT
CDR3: CASSEEQGLIGTEAFF

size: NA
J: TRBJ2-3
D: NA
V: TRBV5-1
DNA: TGCGCCAGCAGCCATGACACTCCCGAAGGCACAGATACGCAGTATTTT
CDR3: CASSHDTPEGTDTQYF

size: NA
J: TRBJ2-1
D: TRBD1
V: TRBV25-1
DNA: TGTGCCAGCACGGAGGACAGGGTGTCCTACAATGAGCAGTTCTTC
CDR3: CASTEDRVSYNEQFF

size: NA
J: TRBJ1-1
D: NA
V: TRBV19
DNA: TGTGCCAGTAGTATAGGACCGGGACAAGAAGCTTTCTTT
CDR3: CASSIGPGQEAFF

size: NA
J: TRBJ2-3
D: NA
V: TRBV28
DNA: TGTGCCAGTAGACTAGTCCGCGTCCCAGATACGCAGTATTTT
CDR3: CASRLVRVPDTQYF

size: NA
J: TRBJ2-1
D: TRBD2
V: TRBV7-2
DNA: TGTGCCAGCAGCTATAGCGGGAGCTCCTACAATGAGCAGTTCTTC
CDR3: CASSYSGSSYNEQFF

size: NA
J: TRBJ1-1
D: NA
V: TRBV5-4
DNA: TGTGCCGTCCCCTTTGTTAACACTGAAGCTTTCTTT
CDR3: CAVPFVNTEAFF

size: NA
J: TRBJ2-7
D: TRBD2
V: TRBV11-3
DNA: TGTGCCAGCAGCTTAGGTCTAGCGGGAGAGCACTACGAGCAGTACTTC
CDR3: CASSLGLAGEHYEQYF

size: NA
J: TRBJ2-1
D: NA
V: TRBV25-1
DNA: TGTGCCAGCAGTGGAGGGGGCTCCTACAATGAGCAGTTCTTC
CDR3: CASSGGGSYNEQFF

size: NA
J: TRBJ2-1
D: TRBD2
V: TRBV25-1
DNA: TGTGCCAGCAGTGAACGCGGTGCTAGCGGGACCCGGGAGCAGTTCTTC
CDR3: CASSERGASGTREQFF

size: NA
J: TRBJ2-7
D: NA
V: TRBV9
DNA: TGTGCCATTACAGGGCTCTCTACACTCTACGAGCAGTACTTC
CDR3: CAITGLSTLYEQYF

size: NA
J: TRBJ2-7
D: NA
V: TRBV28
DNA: TGTGCCAGCAGTTTCCCGAGGCGGACGGATCTCTACGAGCAGTACTTC
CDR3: CASSFPRRTDLYEQYF

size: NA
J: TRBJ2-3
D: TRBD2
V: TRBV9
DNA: TGTGCCAGCAGCGTACGGCTAGCGGGGAGTTCAGATACGCAGTATTTT
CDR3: CASSVRLAGSSDTQYF

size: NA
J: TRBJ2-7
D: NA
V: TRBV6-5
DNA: TGTGCCAGCAGTCGGGGCCGGGGAGAGTCCTACGAGCAGTACTTC
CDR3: CASSRGRGESYEQYF

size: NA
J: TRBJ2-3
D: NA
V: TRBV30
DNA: TGTGCCTGGACTTTACGGGAGAGGTTGGATACGCAGTATTTT
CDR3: CAWTLRERLDTQYF

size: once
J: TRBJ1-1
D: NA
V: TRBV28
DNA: TGTGCCAGCAGTTTTACTACAGGTCCCGCCGAAGCTTTCTTT
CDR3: CASSFTTGPAEAFF

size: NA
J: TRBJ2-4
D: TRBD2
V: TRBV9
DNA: TGTGCCAGCAGCCCCGGGGGGGGTGCCAAAAACATTCAGTACTTC
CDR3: CASSPGGGAKNIQYF

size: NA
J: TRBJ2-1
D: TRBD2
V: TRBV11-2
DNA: TGTGCCAGCAGCTCCGGAGGGACTAGCGGGCGGTTTGACAATGAGCAGTTCTTC
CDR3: CASSSGGTSGRFDNEQFF

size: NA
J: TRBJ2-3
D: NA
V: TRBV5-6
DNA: TGTGCCAGCAGCCTGGGACTTTCTCACACAGATACGCAGTATTTT
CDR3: CASSLGLSHTDTQYF

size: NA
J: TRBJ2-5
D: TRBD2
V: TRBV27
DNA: TGTGCCAGCAGTTCGGGACTAGCGGGAGAAGAGACCCAGTACTTC
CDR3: CASSSGLAGEETQYF

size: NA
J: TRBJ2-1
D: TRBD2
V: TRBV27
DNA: TGTGCCAGCAGCCCCGGGACTAGCGGTTACAATGAGCAGTTCTTC
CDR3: CASSPGTSGYNEQFF

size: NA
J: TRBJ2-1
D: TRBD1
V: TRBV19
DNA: TGTGCCAGTAGCTCCTTAGAGGAGGAACAGGGGTACTACAATGAGCAGTTCTTC
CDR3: CASSSLEEEQGYYNEQFF

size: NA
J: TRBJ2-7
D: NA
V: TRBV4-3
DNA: TGCGCCAGCAGCCTAAAAGAGGGGGGGCCAACCTACGAGCAGTACTTC
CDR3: CASSLKEGGPTYEQYF

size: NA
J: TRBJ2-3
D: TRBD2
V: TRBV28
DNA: TGTGCCAGCAGAGTTCTAGCGGGAGGGCAGCAAGATACGCAGTATTTT
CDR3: CASRVLAGGQQDTQYF

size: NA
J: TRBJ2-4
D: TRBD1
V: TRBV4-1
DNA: TGCGCCAGCAGCCAAGTGAGGACAGGGGTGAACATTCAGTACTTC
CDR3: CASSQVRTGVNIQYF

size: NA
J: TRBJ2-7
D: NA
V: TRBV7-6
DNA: TGTGCCAGCAGCCAAGACAGGAGCTCCTACGAGCAGTACTTC
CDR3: CASSQDRSSYEQYF

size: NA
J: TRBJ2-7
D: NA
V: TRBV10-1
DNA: TGCGCCAGCAGATCCCCCGACTTCCACGAGCAGTACTTC
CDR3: CASRSPDFHEQYF

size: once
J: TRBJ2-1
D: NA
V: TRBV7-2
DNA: TGTGCCAGCAGCTTAAGTAGCTCCTACAATGAGCAGTTCTTC
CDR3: CASSLSSSYNEQFF

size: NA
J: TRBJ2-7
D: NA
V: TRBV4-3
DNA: TGCGCCAGCAGCCAAGGCCCGACCTACGAGCAGTACTTC
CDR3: CASSQGPTYEQYF

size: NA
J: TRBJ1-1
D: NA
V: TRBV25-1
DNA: TGTGCCAGCCGGATCGGGAACACTGAAGCTTTCTTT
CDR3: CASRIGNTEAFF